This TCR beta chain originates from a study of OX40 agonist ivuxolimab in advanced cancers. Study in general: One patient with hepatocellular carcinoma and two with cutaneous melanoma, three in all, had partial responses. Points from the study as a whole: The study did not work out the antigen specificity of the expanded peripheral T cells.

Comments on this clone: Its cognate antigen is unknown.

V lost 3 bases to trimming and J lost 2 bases; unmatched junction nucleotides: 1. CDR1 SQVTM and CDR2 ANQGSEA come from the germline V gene. The CDR3 runs to 13 residues. Using immunoSEQ multiplex PCR, the repertoire was profiled, and TCRdb retains in-frame clones only, with some absent. Counted here are around 61,000 clones, roughly 80% occurring once; the ten biggest clones make up less than 5%. This TCR came from an adult with an advanced solid tumor such as melanoma, head and neck, liver or kidney cancer. The chain combines TRBV29-1 with TRBJ2-5; 9 bases line up with TRBD1. Material: CD4+ or CD8+ T cells sorted from blood, obtained in a trial of the OX40 agonist ivuxolimab. This chain's CDR3 is CSVDDRGQETQYF. In DNA, the CDR3 is TGCAGCGTTGACGACAGGGGGCAAGAGACCCAGTACTTC.